A selection of T cell receptor beta chains follows, all from one sample in a study of Ad26.COV2.S vaccination and SARS-CoV-2 variants. The repertoire was sequenced with immunoSEQ multiplex PCR; TCRdb's copy has only in-frame clones and lacks some. Of about 500,000 clones listed, 70% to 90% were seen once; the top ten hold under 2%. This specimen was peripheral blood, taken in a trial of Ad26.COV2.S vaccine versus placebo. The receptors originated from a person aged 18-65 years who received the Ad26.COV2.S COVID-19 vaccine or a placebo. Both conserved end residues are part of each CDR3. Fields, in order: J gene, V gene, D gene, clone size, CDR3 protein, CDR3 DNA. A D gene is named only where the DNA matches it firmly. Part of the rows lack a size; the others show once, few, many or a class for expanded clones.

>TRBJ2-7|TRBV6-1|.|.
CASSEMAGGGYEQYF
TGTGCCAGCAGTGAAATGGCAGGGGGAGGGTACGAGCAGTACTTC
>TRBJ2-7|TRBV6-5|TRBD2|.
CASRLAGSSYEQYF
TGTGCCAGCAGGCTAGCGGGGAGCTCCTACGAGCAGTACTTC
>TRBJ1-2|TRBV4-2|.|.
CASSQDLRGYTF
TGTGCCAGCAGCCAAGATCTACGTGGCTACACCTTC
>TRBJ1-5|TRBV23-1|.|.
CASSHRGTTSNQPQHF
TGCGCCAGCAGTCACCGAGGGACAACTAGCAATCAGCCCCAGCATTTT
>TRBJ1-1|TRBV5-8|.|once
CASSLVMADEAFF
TGTGCCAGCAGCCTGGTGATGGCAGATGAAGCTTTCTTT
>TRBJ2-7|TRBV4-2|TRBD1|few
CASSQEGWGQGAYEQYF
TGTGCCAGCAGCCAAGAGGGGTGGGGACAGGGGGCTTACGAGCAGTACTTC
>TRBJ1-2|TRBV19|.|.
CASSRTATNYGYTF
TGTGCCAGTAGTCGGACAGCGACTAACTATGGCTACACCTTC
>TRBJ1-3|TRBV21-1|.|.
CASSKGHRSGNTIYF
TGTGCCAGCAGCAAGGGCCACCGCTCTGGAAACACCATATATTTT
>TRBJ2-3|TRBV29-1|TRBD2|.
CSVGGRSTDTQYF
TGCAGCGTTGGCGGGAGGAGCACAGATACGCAGTATTTT
>TRBJ1-2|TRBV7-2|.|.
CASSFRTANYGYTF
TGTGCCAGCAGCTTTCGGACGGCTAACTATGGCTACACCTTC
>TRBJ1-1|TRBV9|.|.
CASSVAGGGDGTEAFF
TGTGCCAGCAGCGTAGCGGGAGGGGGTGATGGGACTGAAGCTTTCTTT
>TRBJ2-7|TRBV19|.|.
CARPWGKGPYEQYF
TGTGCCAGACCCTGGGGGAAGGGACCCTACGAGCAGTACTTC
>TRBJ1-2|TRBV28|TRBD1|.
CASSLGQGSYGYTF
TGTGCCAGCAGTTTAGGACAGGGGTCCTATGGCTACACCTTC
>TRBJ2-1|TRBV5-4|TRBD2|.
CASSLLVLADSYNEQFF
TGTGCCAGCAGCCTGTTAGTTCTAGCGGACTCCTACAATGAGCAGTTCTTC
>TRBJ1-1|TRBV2|.|.
CACRPGGGTEAFF
TGTGCCTGTCGCCCCGGTGGCGGCACTGAAGCTTTCTTT
>TRBJ2-2|TRBV5-8|TRBD1|.
CASSLGTGLTGELFF
TGTGCCAGCAGCTTAGGGACAGGCCTCACCGGGGAGCTGTTTTTT
>TRBJ1-2|TRBV2|.|.
CASSAAYGLDYGYTF
TGTGCCAGCAGTGCCGCCTACGGGTTGGACTATGGCTACACCTTC
>TRBJ2-1|TRBV3-1/TRBV3-2|.|.
CASSRDQQHNEQFF
TGTGCCAGCAGCCGGGACCAGCAGCACAATGAGCAGTTCTTC
>TRBJ2-7|TRBV12-3/TRBV12-4|.|once
CASTPGGWYEQYF
TGTGCCAGCACCCCCGGCGGCTGGTACGAGCAGTACTTC
>TRBJ1-1|TRBV28|TRBD1|few
CAIATGQPQNTEAFF
TGTGCCATTGCTACGGGACAGCCTCAGAACACTGAAGCTTTCTTT
>TRBJ1-2|TRBV5-4|.|.
CASSLWAGRGYTF
TGTGCCAGCAGCTTGTGGGCAGGGAGGGGCTACACCTTC
>TRBJ2-1|TRBV28|TRBD2|.
CASSLLALAGVYNEQFF
TGTGCCAGCAGTTTACTTGCACTAGCGGGAGTCTACAATGAGCAGTTCTTC
>TRBJ1-4|TRBV2|.|once
CASSDTGTGKEKLFF
TGTGCCAGCAGTGACACCGGGACTGGAAAGGAAAAACTGTTTTTT
>TRBJ2-2|TRBV6-5|.|few
CASSYQSSPGELFF
TGTGCCAGCAGCTACCAGAGCAGTCCCGGGGAGCTGTTTTTT
>TRBJ2-1|TRBV6-5|.|.
CASTAHRDKYNEQFF
TGTGCCAGCACCGCTCACAGGGATAAGTACAATGAGCAGTTCTTC
>TRBJ2-3|TRBV27|.|.
CASNKEGHTDTQYF
TGTGCCAGCAACAAAGAGGGTCACACAGATACGCAGTATTTT
>TRBJ1-3|TRBV9|.|.
CASSRVGGRAGNTIYF
TGTGCCAGCAGCAGAGTTGGGGGGAGGGCTGGAAACACCATATATTTT
>TRBJ2-7|TRBV4-3|.|.
CASSQVGSSYEQYF
TGCGCCAGCAGCCAAGTGGGCAGCTCCTACGAGCAGTACTTC
>TRBJ2-5|TRBV6-5|.|.
CASSYSPTDLQETQYF
TGTGCCAGCAGTTACTCCCCAACCGACTTACAAGAGACCCAGTACTTC
>TRBJ1-1|TRBV11-2|.|.
CASSLDRVMNTEAFF
TGTGCCAGCAGCTTAGACAGGGTCATGAACACTGAAGCTTTCTTT
>TRBJ2-1|TRBV7-2|TRBD1|.
CASSEGQGAGDEQFF
TGTGCCAGCAGCGAAGGACAGGGGGCTGGAGATGAGCAGTTCTTC
>TRBJ1-2|TRBV5-5|.|.
CASSYGTNYGYTF
TGTGCCAGCAGCTACGGGACTAACTATGGCTACACCTTC
>TRBJ2-3|TRBV10-2|TRBD2|.
CASRELRIAGGRTDTQYF
TGCGCCAGCAGGGAGCTCCGTATAGCGGGAGGTAGGACAGATACGCAGTATTTT
>TRBJ2-6|TRBV27|TRBD1|.
CASSSLLDRGRSESAGANVLTF
TGTGCCAGCAGTTCCCTCTTGGACAGGGGGCGATCCGAGTCAGCTGGGGCCAACGTCCTGACTTTC
>TRBJ1-1|TRBV28|.|.
CASSFLDSTNTEAFF
TGTGCCAGCAGTTTTTTGGACAGCACGAACACTGAAGCTTTCTTT
>TRBJ2-1|TRBV19|TRBD1|.
CASSTAGTGKNEQFF
TGTGCCAGTAGTACGGCCGGGACAGGTAAAAATGAGCAGTTCTTC
>TRBJ2-2|TRBV25-1|.|.
CASSFFGTGTGELFF
TGTGCCAGCAGTTTTTTCGGGACCGGGACCGGGGAGCTGTTTTTT
>TRBJ2-5|TRBV24-1|.|.
CATSDGPEETQYF
TGTGCCACCAGTGATGGTCCTGAAGAGACCCAGTACTTC
>TRBJ2-7|TRBV7-2|TRBD2|.
CASSLVASGGGGASYEQYF
TGTGCCAGCAGCTTAGTCGCTAGCGGGGGTGGGGGAGCCTCCTACGAGCAGTACTTC
>TRBJ2-3|TRBV19|.|.
CASSYSGGPTDTQYF
TGTGCCAGTAGTTATTCGGGGGGCCCCACAGATACGCAGTATTTT
>TRBJ2-3|TRBV28|.|.
CASISGVTDTQYF
TGTGCCAGCATCTCCGGGGTCACAGATACGCAGTATTTT
>TRBJ2-1|TRBV7-9|TRBD2|.
CASSFPTSGDSYNEQFF
TGTGCCAGCAGCTTCCCGACTAGCGGGGATTCCTACAATGAGCAGTTCTTC
>TRBJ1-2|TRBV2|.|.
CASIPSLQVGYTF
TGTGCCAGCATTCCCTCACTACAGGTTGGCTACACCTTC
>TRBJ1-4|TRBV19|.|.
CASSVEPTNEKLFF
TGTGCCAGTAGTGTGGAGCCAACTAATGAAAAACTGTTTTTT
>TRBJ1-2|TRBV19|.|.
CASSFGKDAAGRRGYTF
TGTGCCAGTAGTTTTGGGAAGGACGCGGCAGGGAGGCGTGGCTACACCTTC
>TRBJ1-2|TRBV28|.|.
CAILLGDYGYTF
TGTGCCATCCTTTTAGGGGACTATGGCTACACCTTC
>TRBJ2-5|TRBV14|.|once
CASSQAGETQYF
TGTGCCAGCAGCCAAGCCGGGGAGACCCAGTACTTC
>TRBJ1-6|TRBV27|.|.
CASSLRGSGDGSYNSPLHF
TGTGCCAGCAGTTTAAGAGGGAGTGGGGACGGAAGCTATAATTCACCCCTCCACTTT
>TRBJ2-7|TRBV6-5|TRBD1|.
CASRLGQGEPYEQYF
TGTGCCAGCAGATTAGGACAGGGAGAACCCTACGAGCAGTACTTC
>TRBJ2-7|TRBV5-8|.|.
CASSSEVGEQYF
TGTGCCAGCAGCTCGGAGGTGGGCGAGCAGTACTTC
>TRBJ1-1|TRBV4-3|.|.
CASSQVRAGGTEAFF
TGCGCCAGCAGCCAAGTCAGGGCGGGCGGCACTGAAGCTTTCTTT
>TRBJ1-1|TRBV29-1|.|once
CSVEKRGRDTEAFF
TGCAGCGTTGAAAAAAGGGGAAGAGACACTGAAGCTTTCTTT
>TRBJ2-2|TRBV10-3|TRBD1|once
CASHGTGLTGELFF
TGTGCCAGCCACGGGACAGGCCTTACCGGGGAGCTGTTTTTT